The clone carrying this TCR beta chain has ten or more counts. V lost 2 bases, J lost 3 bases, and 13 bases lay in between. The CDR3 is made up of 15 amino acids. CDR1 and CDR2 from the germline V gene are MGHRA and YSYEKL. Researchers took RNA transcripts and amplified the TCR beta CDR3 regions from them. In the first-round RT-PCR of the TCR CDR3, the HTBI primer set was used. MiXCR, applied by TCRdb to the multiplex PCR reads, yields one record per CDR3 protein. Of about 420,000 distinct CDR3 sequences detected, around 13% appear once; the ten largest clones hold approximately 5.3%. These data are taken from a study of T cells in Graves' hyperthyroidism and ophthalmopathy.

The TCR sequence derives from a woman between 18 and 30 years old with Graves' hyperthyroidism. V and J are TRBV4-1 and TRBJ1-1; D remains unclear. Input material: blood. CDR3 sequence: CASSQREGVYTEAFF. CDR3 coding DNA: TGCGCCAGCAGCCAAAGAGAGGGAGTCTACACTGAAGCTTTCTTT.